The clone carrying this T cell receptor beta chain came up a few times. Antigen specificity is unknown. These data belong to a study of T cell repertoires in cytomegalovirus infection. Study overall: Both recently identified HLA-C-restricted and well-studied HLA-B-restricted CMV epitopes were used in the study. Signatures in public TCR beta sequences pointed to both CMV infection and matching HLA type.

Regarding the study as a whole: The cumulative frequency of public TCR beta families distinguished individuals who carried CMV together with the relevant HLA. The study found HLA-C-restricted CMV-specific TCR beta clonotypes dominating the ex vivo response.

TCRdb re-called the reads through MiXCR, storing one row per CDR3 protein. This table has fewer than 850,000 distinct CDR3 sequences, 25% to 30% appearing once. The sequence derives from a human donor in good health (CMV status not recorded). Some clones in this sample may be carry-over from other donors' samples. The starting material was cultured CD8+ T cells from PBMCs, obtained from culture after CMV antigen stimulation.

DNA of the CDR3: TGTGCCAGCAGTTTAAGGCCTAGCGGGGGCACAGATACGCAGTATTTT. This translates into CASSLRPSGGTDTQYF. V gene TRBV27 combines with J gene TRBJ2-3; 9 bases match TRBD2. From germline, CDR1 is MNHEY and CDR2 SMNVEV (reference sequence). V lost 2 bases and J lost 1; bases outside the gene matches: 4. The CDR3 is 16 residues long.